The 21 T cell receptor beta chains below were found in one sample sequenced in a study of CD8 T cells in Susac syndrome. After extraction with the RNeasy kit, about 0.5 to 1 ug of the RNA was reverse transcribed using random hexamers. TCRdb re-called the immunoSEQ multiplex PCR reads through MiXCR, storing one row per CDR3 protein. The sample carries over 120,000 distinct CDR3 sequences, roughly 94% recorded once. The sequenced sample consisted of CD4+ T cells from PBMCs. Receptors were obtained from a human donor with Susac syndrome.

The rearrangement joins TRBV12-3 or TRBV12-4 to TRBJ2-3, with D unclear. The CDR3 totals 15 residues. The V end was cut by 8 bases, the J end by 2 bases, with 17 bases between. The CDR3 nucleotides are TGTGCCAGCGGCTCCCTAGGGCAGCTCACAGATACGCAGTATTTT. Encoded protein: CASGSLGQLTDTQYF.

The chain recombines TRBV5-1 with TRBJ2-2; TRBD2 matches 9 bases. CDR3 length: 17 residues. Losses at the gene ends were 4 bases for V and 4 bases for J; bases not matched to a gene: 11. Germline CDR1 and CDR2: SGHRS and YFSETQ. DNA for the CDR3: TGCGCCAGCAGCGTGACCCGACTAGCGGCCTTCACCGGGGAGCTGTTTTTT. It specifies CASSVTRLAAFTGELFF. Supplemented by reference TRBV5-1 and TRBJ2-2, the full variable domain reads KAGVTQTPRYLIKTRGQQVTLSCSPISGHRSVSWYQQTPGQGLQFLFEYFSETQRNKGNFPGRFSGRQFSNSRSEMNVSTLELGDSALYLCASSVTRLAAFTGELFFGEGSRLTVL.

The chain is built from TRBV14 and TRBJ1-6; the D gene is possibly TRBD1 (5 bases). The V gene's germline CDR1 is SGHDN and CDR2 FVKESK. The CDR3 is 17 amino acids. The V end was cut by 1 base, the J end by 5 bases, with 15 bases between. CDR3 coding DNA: TGTGCCAGCAGCCAAGTTTCTGGGACCGCGAATAATTCACCCCTCCACTTT. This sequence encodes CASSQVSGTANNSPLHF.

The CDR3 loop reads CASSLDVGYGYTF. DNA for the CDR3: TGTGCCAGCAGCTTGGATGTCGGGTATGGCTACACCTTC. The chain recombines TRBV5-4 with TRBJ1-2; no clear D gene. Deletions cut 0 bases from V and 5 bases from J, with 8 bases between. This CDR3 has 13 residues. Germline V gene lookup returns CDR1 SGHNT and CDR2 YYREEE (reference sequence).

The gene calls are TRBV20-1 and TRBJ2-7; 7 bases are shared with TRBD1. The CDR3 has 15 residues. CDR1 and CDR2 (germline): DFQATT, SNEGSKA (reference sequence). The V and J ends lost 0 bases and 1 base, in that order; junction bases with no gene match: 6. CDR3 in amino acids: CSARDPRDSSYEQYF. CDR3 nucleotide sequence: TGCAGTGCTAGAGATCCCCGGGACAGTTCCTACGAGCAGTACTTC.

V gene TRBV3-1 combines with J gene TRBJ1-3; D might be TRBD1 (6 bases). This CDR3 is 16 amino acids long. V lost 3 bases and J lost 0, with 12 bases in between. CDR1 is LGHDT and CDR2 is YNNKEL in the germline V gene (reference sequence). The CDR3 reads CASSHLQGFSGNTIYF. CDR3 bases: TGTGCCAGCAGCCACCTACAGGGCTTCTCTGGAAACACCATATATTTT.

The CDR3 coding sequence is TGTGCCACCAGTGATTCCAACACAGATACGCAGTATTTT. This sequence encodes CATSDSNTDTQYF. The J gene is TRBJ2-3, the V gene TRBV24-1; D not resolved. Germline CDR1 and CDR2: KGHDR and SFDVKD. V was cut by 2 bases and J by 2 bases, with 4 bases left in between. The CDR3 totals 13 residues.

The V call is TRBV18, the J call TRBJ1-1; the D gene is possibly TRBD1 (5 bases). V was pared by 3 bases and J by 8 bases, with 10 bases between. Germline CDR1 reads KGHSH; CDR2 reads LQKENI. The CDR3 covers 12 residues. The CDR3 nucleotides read TGTGCCAGCTCACCCGATACAGGAGAAGCTTTCTTT. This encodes CASSPDTGEAFF.

The CDR3 nucleotides read TGTGCCAGCAGTTTTCGGCGGGGCAACTATGGCTACACCTTC. It is translated as CASSFRRGNYGYTF. The rearrangement links TRBV12-3 or TRBV12-4 to TRBJ1-2; a possible D gene is TRBD1 (5 bases). The ends were cut back, 3 bases at V and 2 bases at J, with 10 bases in the middle. The CDR3 loop spans 14 amino acids.

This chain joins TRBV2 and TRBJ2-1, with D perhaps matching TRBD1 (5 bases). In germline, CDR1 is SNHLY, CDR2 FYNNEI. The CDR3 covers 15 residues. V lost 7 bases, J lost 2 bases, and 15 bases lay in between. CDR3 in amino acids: CASTERRGPYNEQFF. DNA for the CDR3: TGTGCCAGCACCGAGCGAAGGGGCCCCTACAATGAGCAGTTCTTC. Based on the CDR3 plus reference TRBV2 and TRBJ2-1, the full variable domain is EPEVTQTPSHQVTQMGQEVILRCVPISNHLYFYWYRQILGQKVEFLVSFYNNEISEKSEIFDDQFSVERPDGSNFTLKIRSTKLEDSAMYFCASTERRGPYNEQFFGPGTRLTVL.

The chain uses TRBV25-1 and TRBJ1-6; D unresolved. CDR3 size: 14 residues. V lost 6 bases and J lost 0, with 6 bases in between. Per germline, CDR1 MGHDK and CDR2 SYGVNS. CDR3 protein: CASRTSSYNSPLHF. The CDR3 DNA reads TGTGCCAGCAGGACTAGCTCCTATAATTCACCCCTCCACTTT. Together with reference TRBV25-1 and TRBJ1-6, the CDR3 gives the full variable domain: EADIYQTPRYLVIGTGKKITLECSQTMGHDKMYWYQQDPGMELHLIHYSYGVNSTEKGDLSSESTVSRIRTEHFPLTLESARPSHTSQYLCASRTSSYNSPLHFGNGTRLTVT.

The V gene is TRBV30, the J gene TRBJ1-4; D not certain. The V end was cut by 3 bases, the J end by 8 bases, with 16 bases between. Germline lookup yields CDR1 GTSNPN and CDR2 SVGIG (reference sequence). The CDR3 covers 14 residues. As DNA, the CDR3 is TGTGCCTGGAGAGGGATCGAACGAAGGGAAAAACTGTTTTTT. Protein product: CAWRGIERREKLFF.

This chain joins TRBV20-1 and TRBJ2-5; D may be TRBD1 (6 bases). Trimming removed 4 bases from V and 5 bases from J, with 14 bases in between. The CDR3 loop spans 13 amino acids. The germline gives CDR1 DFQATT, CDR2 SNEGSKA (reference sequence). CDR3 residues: CSATSGVGETQYF. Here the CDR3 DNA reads TGCAGTGCTACGTCAGGGGTAGGGGAGACCCAGTACTTC.

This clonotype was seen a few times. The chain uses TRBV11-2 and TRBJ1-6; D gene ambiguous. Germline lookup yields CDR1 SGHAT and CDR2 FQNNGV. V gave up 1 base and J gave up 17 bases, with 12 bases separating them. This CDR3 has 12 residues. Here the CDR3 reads CASSLVRAAIHF. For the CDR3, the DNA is TGTGCCAGCAGCTTAGTGAGGGCAGCGATCCACTTT.

The CDR3 nucleotides read TGCAGTGCTTCCGGGACTAGCGGGTATACTACCTACGAGCAGTACTTC. It translates to CSASGTSGYTTYEQYF. The chain joins TRBV20-1 to TRBJ2-7; 12 nucleotides agree with TRBD2. The CDR3 runs 16 residues. Per the germline V gene, CDR1 is DFQATT and CDR2 is SNEGSKA (reference sequence). Trimming at V came to 5 bases and at J to 2 bases, leaving 10 bases not matched to a gene.

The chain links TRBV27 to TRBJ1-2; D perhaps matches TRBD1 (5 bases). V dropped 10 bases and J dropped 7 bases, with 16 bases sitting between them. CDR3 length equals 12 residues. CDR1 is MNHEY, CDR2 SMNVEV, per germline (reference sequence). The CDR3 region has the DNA TGTGCCACCCAGGGTTCGGGCTTTGGCTACACCTTC. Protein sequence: CATQGSGFGYTF.

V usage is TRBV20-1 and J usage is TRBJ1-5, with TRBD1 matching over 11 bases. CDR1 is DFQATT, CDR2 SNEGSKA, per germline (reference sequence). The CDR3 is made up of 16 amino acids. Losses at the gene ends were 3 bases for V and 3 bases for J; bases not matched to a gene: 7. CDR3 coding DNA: TGCAGTGCTAGCTGGACAGGGGGCCCGCCCAATCAGCCCCAGCATTTT. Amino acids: CSASWTGGPPNQPQHF.

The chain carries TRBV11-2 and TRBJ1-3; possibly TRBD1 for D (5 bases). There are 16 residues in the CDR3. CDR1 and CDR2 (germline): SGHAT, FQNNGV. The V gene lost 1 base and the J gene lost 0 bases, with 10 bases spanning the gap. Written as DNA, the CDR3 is TGTGCCAGCAGCTTAGTTCCGACAGCCTCTGGAAACACCATATATTTT. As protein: CASSLVPTASGNTIYF.

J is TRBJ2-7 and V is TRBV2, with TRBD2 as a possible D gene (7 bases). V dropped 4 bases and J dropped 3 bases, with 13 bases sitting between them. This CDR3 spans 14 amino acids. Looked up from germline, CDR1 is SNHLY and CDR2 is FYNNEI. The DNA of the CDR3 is TGTGCCAGCAGTGTACAGGGAGGGGACTACGAGCAGTACTTC. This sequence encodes CASSVQGGDYEQYF.

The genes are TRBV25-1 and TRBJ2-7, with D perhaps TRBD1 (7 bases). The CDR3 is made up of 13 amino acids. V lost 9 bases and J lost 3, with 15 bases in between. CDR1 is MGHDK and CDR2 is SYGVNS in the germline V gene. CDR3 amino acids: CARGQGGLYEQYF. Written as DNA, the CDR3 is TGTGCCAGAGGGCAGGGGGGCCTCTACGAGCAGTACTTC.

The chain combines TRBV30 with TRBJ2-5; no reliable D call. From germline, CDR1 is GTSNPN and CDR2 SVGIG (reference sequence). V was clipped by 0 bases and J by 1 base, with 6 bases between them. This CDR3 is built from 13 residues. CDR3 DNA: TGTGCCTGGAGTGTACGCAGCCAAGAGACCCAGTACTTC. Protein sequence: CAWSVRSQETQYF.